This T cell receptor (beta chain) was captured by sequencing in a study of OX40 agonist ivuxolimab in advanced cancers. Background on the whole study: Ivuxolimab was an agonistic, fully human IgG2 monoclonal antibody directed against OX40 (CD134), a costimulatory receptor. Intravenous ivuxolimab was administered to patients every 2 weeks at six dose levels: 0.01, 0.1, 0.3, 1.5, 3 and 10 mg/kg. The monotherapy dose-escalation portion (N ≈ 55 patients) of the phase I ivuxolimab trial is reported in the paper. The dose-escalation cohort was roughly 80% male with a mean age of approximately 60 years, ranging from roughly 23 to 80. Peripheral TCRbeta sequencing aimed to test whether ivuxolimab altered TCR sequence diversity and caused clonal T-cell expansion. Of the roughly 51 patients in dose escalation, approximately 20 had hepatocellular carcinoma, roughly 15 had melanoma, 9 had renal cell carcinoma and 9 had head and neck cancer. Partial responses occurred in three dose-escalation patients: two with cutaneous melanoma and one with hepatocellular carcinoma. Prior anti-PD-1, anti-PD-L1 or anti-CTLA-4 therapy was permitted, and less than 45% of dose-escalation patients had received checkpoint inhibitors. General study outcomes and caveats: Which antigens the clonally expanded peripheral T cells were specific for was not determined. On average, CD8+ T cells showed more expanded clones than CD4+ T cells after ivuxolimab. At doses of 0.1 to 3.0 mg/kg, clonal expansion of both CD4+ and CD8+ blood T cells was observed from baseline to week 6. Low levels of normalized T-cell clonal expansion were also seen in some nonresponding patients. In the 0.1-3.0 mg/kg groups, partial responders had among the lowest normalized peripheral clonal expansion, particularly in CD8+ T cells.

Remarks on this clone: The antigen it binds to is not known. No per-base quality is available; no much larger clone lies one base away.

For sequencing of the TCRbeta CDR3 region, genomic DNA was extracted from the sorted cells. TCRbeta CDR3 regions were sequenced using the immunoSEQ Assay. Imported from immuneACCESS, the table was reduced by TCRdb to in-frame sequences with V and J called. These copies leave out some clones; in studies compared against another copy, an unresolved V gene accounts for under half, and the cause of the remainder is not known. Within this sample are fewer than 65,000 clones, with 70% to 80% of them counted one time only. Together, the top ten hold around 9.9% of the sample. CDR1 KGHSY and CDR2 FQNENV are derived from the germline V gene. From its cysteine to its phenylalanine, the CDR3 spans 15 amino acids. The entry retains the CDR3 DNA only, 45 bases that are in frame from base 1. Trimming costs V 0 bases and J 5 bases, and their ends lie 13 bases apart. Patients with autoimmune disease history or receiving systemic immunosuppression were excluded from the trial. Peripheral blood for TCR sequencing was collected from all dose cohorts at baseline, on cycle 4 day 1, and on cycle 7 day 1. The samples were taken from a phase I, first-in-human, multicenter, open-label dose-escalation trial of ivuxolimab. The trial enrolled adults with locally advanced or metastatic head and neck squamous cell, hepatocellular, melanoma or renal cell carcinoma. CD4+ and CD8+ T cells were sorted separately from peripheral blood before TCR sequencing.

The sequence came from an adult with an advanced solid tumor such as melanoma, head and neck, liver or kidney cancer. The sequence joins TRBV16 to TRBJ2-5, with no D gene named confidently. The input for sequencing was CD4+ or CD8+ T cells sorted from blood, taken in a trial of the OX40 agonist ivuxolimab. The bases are TGTGCCAGCAGCCAATCTGCGTGGGCTTGGGAGACCCAGTACTTC. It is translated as CASSQSAWAWETQYF.